A selection of T cell receptor beta chains follows, all from one sample in a study of cytomegalovirus exposure and HLA in healthy donors. TCRdb's copy holds only in-frame clones and misses some; the assay was immunoSEQ multiplex PCR. The sample has more than 60,000 clones, 70% to 85% seen once. Sequencing was done on a sample of PBMCs. The receptors shown here come from a woman aged 25 to 39 in good health and CMV-seronegative. Each CDR3 is given with its conserved first and last residue. Fields, in order: V gene, clone size, D gene, J gene, CDR3 DNA, CDR3 protein. D genes are given only for firm matches. For some rows the clone size is stated as once, few or many, or as a class when expanded; others skip it.

>TRBV11-3|-|TRBD2|TRBJ2-5
TGTGCCAGCAGCTTAGCTCGGCGGGAGGCCATAGAAGAGACCCAGTACTTC
CASSLARREAIEETQYF
>TRBV11-3|-|-|TRBJ1-4
TGTGCCAGCAGCTTAGGCAGGAATTCTAATGAAAAACTGTTTTTT
CASSLGRNSNEKLFF
>TRBV2|-|-|TRBJ2-1
TGTGCCAGCAGTGTGGTGGAGCGTGGGGAGCAGTTCTTC
CASSVVERGEQFF
>TRBV4-2|-|-|TRBJ1-6
TGTGCCAGCAGCCAAGAGTCCCAGGGAAGTTCACCCCTCCACTTT
CASSQESQGSSPLHF
>TRBV9|-|-|TRBJ2-2
TGTGCCAGCACCTTATCGGGGGAGAACACCGGGGAGCTGTTTTTT
CASTLSGENTGELFF
>TRBV27|-|-|TRBJ2-7
TGTGCCAGCAGCTGGACAGCTACCTACGAGCAGTACTTC
CASSWTATYEQYF
>TRBV7-9|-|-|TRBJ1-1
TGTGCCAGCAGCTTAGGACAGATGAACACTGAAGCTTTCTTT
CASSLGQMNTEAFF
>TRBV5-6|once|-|TRBJ1-2
TGTGCCAGCAGCTTCCCAGGAGAGGGTTACTATGGCTACACCTTC
CASSFPGEGYYGYTF
>TRBV19|-|TRBD2|TRBJ2-1
TGTGCCAGTAGAGGACAAAGCGGGAGGGTTTACAATGAGCAGTTCTTC
CASRGQSGRVYNEQFF
>TRBV27|once|TRBD2|TRBJ2-5
TGTGCCAGCAGTCCCCAGTGGGAGCGGGAGGGCCCTCGAGAGACCCAGTACTTC
CASSPQWEREGPRETQYF
>TRBV5-4|-|TRBD1|TRBJ1-2
TGTGCCAGCAGCTGGGGGAACAGGGGTAACTTTGGCTACACCTTC
CASSWGNRGNFGYTF
>TRBV6-1|-|-|TRBJ1-2
TGTGCCAGCAGCAGTACAGGGAATGGCTACACCTTC
CASSSTGNGYTF
>TRBV7-8|-|-|TRBJ2-2
TGTGCCAGCAGCTTAGCGGGCGGGCCCGGGGAGCTGTTTTTT
CASSLAGGPGELFF
>TRBV23-1|-|-|TRBJ1-5
TGCGCCAGCAGTCACGGGACAAGGAACGATAGCAATCAGCCCCAGCATTTT
CASSHGTRNDSNQPQHF
>TRBV7-2|once|-|TRBJ1-3
TGTGCCAGCAGCCCCACGGGACACTCTGGAAACACCATATATTTT
CASSPTGHSGNTIYF
>TRBV7-2|few|TRBD2|TRBJ2-3
TGTGCCAGCAGCTCGACGAGCGGGGGGAGAGGTGGGACGCAGTATTTT
CASSSTSGGRGGTQYF
>TRBV6-4|-|-|TRBJ2-3
TGTGCCAGCAGTGACTCGAGAGGGGGAGATACGCAGTATTTT
CASSDSRGGDTQYF
>TRBV5-4|-|-|TRBJ2-7
TGTGCCAGCAGCTCCGGACAGACCTACGAGCAGTACTTC
CASSSGQTYEQYF
>TRBV10-3|-|TRBD1|TRBJ2-2
TGTGCCATCAGGGGTGGCTCCCCGGGACAGATGAACACCGGGGAGCTGTTTTTT
CAIRGGSPGQMNTGELFF
>TRBV9|-|TRBD2|TRBJ2-5
TGTGCCAGCAGCGTAGGTCTAGCGGGAGGAATTCAAGAGACCCAGTACTTC
CASSVGLAGGIQETQYF
>TRBV4-3|-|TRBD2|TRBJ2-1
TGCGCCAGCAGCCAAGACGTTCTAGCGGGAGGGCCCAATGAGCAGTTCTTC
CASSQDVLAGGPNEQFF
>TRBV11-1|-|-|TRBJ1-4
TGTGCCAGCACCCGAAGCTACAGTCCTAATGAAAAACTGTTTTTT
CASTRSYSPNEKLFF
>TRBV19|once|-|TRBJ1-5
TGTGCCAGTAGTACCTCCGTGGGAGGGATTAGCAATCAGCCCCAGCATTTT
CASSTSVGGISNQPQHF
>TRBV7-9|few|-|TRBJ1-1
TGTGCCAGCAGCTTAGCGTTCCCAAACACTGAAGCTTTCTTT
CASSLAFPNTEAFF
>TRBV28|-|TRBD1|TRBJ2-6
TGTGCCAGCAGTTATACAGGGGACGGGGCCAACGTCCTGACTTTC
CASSYTGDGANVLTF
>TRBV5-1|-|-|TRBJ2-3
TGCGCCAGCAGCCGCGACAGGCTCACAGATACGCAGTATTTT
CASSRDRLTDTQYF
>TRBV10-3|-|-|TRBJ2-6
TGTGCCATCAGTGAGGGGGCGCCTGGGGCCAACGTCCTGACTTTC
CAISEGAPGANVLTF
>TRBV14|few|-|TRBJ2-2
TGTGCCAGCAGCCAAGTCGGGACTGCGAGGGAGCTGTTTTTT
CASSQVGTARELFF
>TRBV9|-|TRBD2|TRBJ2-3
TGTGCCAGCGGCGTAGCTGGGACTAGCGGGAGCACAGATACGCAGTATTTT
CASGVAGTSGSTDTQYF
>TRBV5-1|-|-|TRBJ1-2
TGCGCCAGCGTCTCGAACCCAGGGAGGGGTAGTGGCTACACCTTC
CASVSNPGRGSGYTF
>TRBV5-6|-|-|TRBJ1-6
TGTGCCAGCAGCTTGCTCTCCTATAATTCACCCCTCCACTTT
CASSLLSYNSPLHF
>TRBV7-9|-|TRBD2|TRBJ2-3
TGTGCCAGCAGCTATCTAGCGGGAGAGGCAGATACGCAGTATTTT
CASSYLAGEADTQYF
>TRBV4-1|-|-|TRBJ1-5
TGCGCCAGCAGCCCCACCCGGGGGGCTCAGCCCCAGCATTTT
CASSPTRGAQPQHF
>TRBV19|-|TRBD1|TRBJ1-1
TGTGCCAGTACTACGACAGGGATACCTGAAGCTTTCTTT
CASTTTGIPEAFF
>TRBV2|-|TRBD1|TRBJ1-5
TGTGCCAGCAGCGCAGACAGGGGCCATGGCAATCAGCCCCAGCATTTT
CASSADRGHGNQPQHF
>TRBV14|-|-|TRBJ1-4
TGTGCCAGCAGCCACCTACGCGTCGGGGGTCCATTGCTCGGAACTAATGAAAAACTGTTTTTT
CASSHLRVGGPLLGTNEKLFF
>TRBV9|-|TRBD2|TRBJ2-1
TGTGCCAGCAGCCCAAGACTAGCGGGCAGCAATGAGCAGTTCTTC
CASSPRLAGSNEQFF
>TRBV7-3|-|TRBD1|TRBJ1-1
TGTGCCAGCAGCCCACAGGGGGCGAACACTGAAGCTTTCTTT
CASSPQGANTEAFF
>TRBV5-6|few|TRBD2|TRBJ2-7
TGTGCCAGCAGCTTGTTCGCGACTAGCGGGGGGGAGGCCTACGAGCAGTACTTC
CASSLFATSGGEAYEQYF
>TRBV7-3|few|-|TRBJ1-2
TGTGCCAGCAGCTTAGGGACACCCGCTAACTATGGCTACACCTTC
CASSLGTPANYGYTF
>TRBV5-1|once|TRBD1|TRBJ2-4
TGCGCCAGCAGCTTCCGACAGGGGGGCGGGAACATTCAGTACTTC
CASSFRQGGGNIQYF
>TRBV19|few|TRBD1|TRBJ1-2
TGTGCCAGTACCTGGGACAGGAGCTATGGCTACACCTTC
CASTWDRSYGYTF
>TRBV10-2|-|TRBD1|TRBJ1-2
TGCGCCGTTCAACAGGGGATCTATGGCTACACCTTC
CAVQQGIYGYTF
>TRBV5-4|-|-|TRBJ1-6
TGTGCCAGCAGCCCCGATTGGGGCGCGGATAATTCACCCCTCCACTTT
CASSPDWGADNSPLHF
>TRBV9|once|-|TRBJ1-4
TGTGCCAGCAACAGGGCAGGGTTGGATAATGAAAAACTGTTTTTT
CASNRAGLDNEKLFF
>TRBV19|few|TRBD1|TRBJ2-5
TGTGCCAGTAAGGGACAGGGTAGGGAGACCCAGTACTTC
CASKGQGRETQYF
>TRBV29-1|-|TRBD2|TRBJ2-2
TGCAGCGTTGGTCGACTAGCGGGCGTCGCGAACACCGGGGAGCTGTTTTTT
CSVGRLAGVANTGELFF
>TRBV18|-|-|TRBJ2-3
TGTGCCAGCTCACCGAACCGGGGGGATACGCAGTATTTT
CASSPNRGDTQYF
>TRBV18|few|-|TRBJ1-5
TGTGCCAGCTCACCACCGAGCTCCTGGAATCAGCCCCAGCATTTT
CASSPPSSWNQPQHF
>TRBV18|-|-|TRBJ2-3
TGTGCCAGCTCACCTTCCTCAGATACGCAGTATTTT
CASSPSSDTQYF
>TRBV27|-|TRBD1|TRBJ1-1
TGTGCCAGCAGTCCTTATTTGGACAGGGTTAACACTGAAGCTTTCTTT
CASSPYLDRVNTEAFF
>TRBV2|-|-|TRBJ1-5
TGTGCCAGCAGGGCCCGACAGAGCAATCAGCCCCAGCATTTT
CASRARQSNQPQHF
>TRBV7-9|-|TRBD1|TRBJ1-4
TGCGCCAGCAGCCTTGGACAGGGGGCGGCTAATGAAAAACTGTTTTTT
CASSLGQGAANEKLFF
>TRBV9|-|-|TRBJ2-2
TGTGCCAGCAGCGTAGTGCCAGGCGATGGGGAGCTGTTTTTT
CASSVVPGDGELFF
>TRBV2|-|TRBD1|TRBJ1-5
TGTGCCAGCAGTGGGGGGGACAGGACCCAGCATTTT
CASSGGDRTQHF
>TRBV28|-|-|TRBJ1-2
TGTGCCAGCAGTCCTCGAGAGGTCTATGGCTACACCTTC
CASSPREVYGYTF
>TRBV5-4|-|-|TRBJ2-4
TGTGCCAGCAGCTTCCGGGACATTTCAAACATTCAGTACTTC
CASSFRDISNIQYF
>TRBV4-2|-|TRBD1|TRBJ1-6
TGTGCCAGCAGACAAACAGGGGCAGGGGGAAATTCACCCCTCCACTTT
CASRQTGAGGNSPLHF
>TRBV6-4|-|TRBD1|TRBJ2-1
TGTGCCAGCAGCCAGCACGACAGGGGCTATGAGCAGTTCTTC
CASSQHDRGYEQFF